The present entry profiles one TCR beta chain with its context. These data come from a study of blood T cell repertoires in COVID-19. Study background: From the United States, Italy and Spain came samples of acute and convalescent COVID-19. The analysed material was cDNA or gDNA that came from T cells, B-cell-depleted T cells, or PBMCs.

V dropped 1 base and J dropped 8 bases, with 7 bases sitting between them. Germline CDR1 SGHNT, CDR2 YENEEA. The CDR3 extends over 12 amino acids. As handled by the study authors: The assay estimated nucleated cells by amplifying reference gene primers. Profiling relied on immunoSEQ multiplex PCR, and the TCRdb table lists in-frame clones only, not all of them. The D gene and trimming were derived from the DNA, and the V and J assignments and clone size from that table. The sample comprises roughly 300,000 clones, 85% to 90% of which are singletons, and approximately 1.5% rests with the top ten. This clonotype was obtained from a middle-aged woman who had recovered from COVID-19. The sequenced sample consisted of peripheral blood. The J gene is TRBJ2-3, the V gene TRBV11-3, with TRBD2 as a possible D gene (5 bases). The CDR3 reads CASSLGGGTQYF. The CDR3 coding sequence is TGTGCCAGCAGCTTAGGTGGAGGTACGCAGTATTTT. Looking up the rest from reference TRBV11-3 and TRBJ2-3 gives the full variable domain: EAGVVQSPRYKIIEKKQPVAFWCNPISGHNTLYWYLQNLGQGPELLIRYENEEAVDDSQLPKDRFSAERLKGVDSTLKIQPAELGDSAVYLCASSLGGGTQYFGPGTRLTVL.